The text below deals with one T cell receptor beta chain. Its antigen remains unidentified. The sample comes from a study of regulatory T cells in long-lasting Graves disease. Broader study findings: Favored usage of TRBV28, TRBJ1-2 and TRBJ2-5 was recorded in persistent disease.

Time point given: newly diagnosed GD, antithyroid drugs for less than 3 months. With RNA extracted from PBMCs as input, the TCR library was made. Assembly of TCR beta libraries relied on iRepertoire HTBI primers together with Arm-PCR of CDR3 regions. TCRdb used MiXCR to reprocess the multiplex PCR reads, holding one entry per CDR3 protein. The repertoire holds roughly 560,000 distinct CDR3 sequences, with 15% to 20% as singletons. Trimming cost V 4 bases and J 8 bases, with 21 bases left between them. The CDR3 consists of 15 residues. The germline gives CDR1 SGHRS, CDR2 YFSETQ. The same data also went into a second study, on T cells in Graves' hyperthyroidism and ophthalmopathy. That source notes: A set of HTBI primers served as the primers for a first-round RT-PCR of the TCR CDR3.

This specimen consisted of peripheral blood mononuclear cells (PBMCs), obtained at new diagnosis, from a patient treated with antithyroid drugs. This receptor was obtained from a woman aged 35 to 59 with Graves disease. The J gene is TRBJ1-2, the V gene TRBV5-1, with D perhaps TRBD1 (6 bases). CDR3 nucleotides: TGCGCCAGCAGCCCAGAGCCGGACAGCCTAGGAGGCTACACCTTC. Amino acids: CASSPEPDSLGGYTF.